Listed below are T cell receptor beta chains from one sample, sequenced in a study of human T cells and chemical hapten exposure. TCRdb recomputed calls from the RACE reads with MiXCR, one row per CDR3 protein. The table shows 150,000 to 200,000 distinct CDR3 sequences, with roughly 30% occurring only once. The sample consisted of whole blood, taken in connection with sensitization to the hapten diphenylcyclopropenone (DPC). The receptors originated from a woman aged 25-40 years with alopecia areata. Some clones in this sample may be carry-over from other donors' samples. Both conserved end residues are part of each CDR3. Each record gives: J gene, V gene, clone size, D gene, CDR3 length, CDR3 DNA, CDR3 protein. A D gene is named only where the DNA matches it firmly. Clone size, where shown, is once, few, many, or a class for clones that have expanded.

>TRBJ1-1|TRBV29-1|.|TRBD1|15
TGCAGCGTGCCCGGGACAGGGAAGTTGAACACTGAAGCTTTCTTT
CSVPGTGKLNTEAFF
>TRBJ1-1|TRBV7-8|.|TRBD1|15
TGTGCCAGCAGCCGTACGGGACAGGCGAACACTGAAGCTTTCTTT
CASSRTGQANTEAFF
>TRBJ2-7|TRBV5-8|few|.|13
TGTGCCAGCAGCTTGTTCAGAGGCTACGAGCAGTACTTC
CASSLFRGYEQYF
>TRBJ2-7|TRBV5-1|.|.|14
TGCGCCAGCAGCGTCAGGGGGGACTCCTACGAGCAGTACTTC
CASSVRGDSYEQYF
>TRBJ2-7|TRBV28|few|TRBD2|15
TGTGCCAGCAGCGCTGACGTTAGCGGGACCTACGAGCAGTACTTC
CASSADVSGTYEQYF
>TRBJ2-5|TRBV3-1|.|TRBD2|15
TGTGCCAGCAGCCAAGATGGACTAGCTCAAGAGACCCAGTACTTC
CASSQDGLAQETQYF
>TRBJ1-1|TRBV20-1|.|.|12
TGCAGTGCCGGACAGCCCTCCACTGAAGCTTTCTTT
CSAGQPSTEAFF
>TRBJ2-7|TRBV6-2/TRBV6-3|few|TRBD1|15
TGTGCCAGCAGCCAAGGGACAGGGAGGTCCTACGAGCAGTACTTC
CASSQGTGRSYEQYF
>TRBJ2-3|TRBV15|.|TRBD2|15
TGTGCCATCCTCAATAGCGGGAGAGGCGCAGATACGCAGTATTTT
CAILNSGRGADTQYF
>TRBJ1-2|TRBV28|.|.|14
TGTGCCAGCAGTTTAACAGGGAGTAACTATGGCTACACCTTC
CASSLTGSNYGYTF
>TRBJ2-1|TRBV6-2/TRBV6-3|.|.|10
TGTGCCAGCGCGAGGGTTGAGCAGTTCTTC
CASARVEQFF